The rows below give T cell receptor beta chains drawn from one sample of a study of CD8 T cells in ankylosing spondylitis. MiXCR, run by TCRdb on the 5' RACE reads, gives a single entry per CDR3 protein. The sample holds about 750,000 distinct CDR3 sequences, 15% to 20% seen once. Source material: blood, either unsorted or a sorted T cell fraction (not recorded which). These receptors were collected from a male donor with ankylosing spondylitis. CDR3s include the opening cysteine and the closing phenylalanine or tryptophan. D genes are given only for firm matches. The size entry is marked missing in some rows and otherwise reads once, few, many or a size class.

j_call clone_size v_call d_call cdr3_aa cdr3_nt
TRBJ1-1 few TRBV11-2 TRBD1 CASSSYQGDTEAFF TGTGCCAGCAGCTCGTATCAGGGGGACACTGAAGCTTTCTTT
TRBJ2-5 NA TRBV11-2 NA CASSLWQSQETQYF TGTGCCAGCAGCTTATGGCAGAGCCAAGAGACCCAGTACTTC
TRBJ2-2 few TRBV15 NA CATSGDPNTGELFF TGTGCCACCAGCGGGGATCCGAACACCGGGGAGCTGTTTTTT
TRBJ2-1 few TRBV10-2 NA CASSEPGVNEQFF TGCGCCAGCAGTGAACCAGGAGTCAATGAGCAGTTCTTC
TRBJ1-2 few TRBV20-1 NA CSARVGSFVYGYTF TGCAGTGCTAGAGTGGGAAGCTTCGTCTATGGCTACACCTTC
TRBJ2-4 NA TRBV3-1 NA CASSLQGRGAKNIQYF TGTGCCAGCAGCCTTCAGGGCCGCGGAGCCAAAAACATTCAGTACTTC
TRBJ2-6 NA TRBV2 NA CASSEEMADNDVLTF TGTGCCAGCAGTGAAGAGATGGCGGATAACGACGTCCTGACTTTC
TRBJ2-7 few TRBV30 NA CAWSRQSPSYEQYF TGTGCCTGGAGTCGACAGTCGCCCTCCTACGAGCAGTACTTC
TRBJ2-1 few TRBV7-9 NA CASSYHSNHNEQFF TGTGCCAGCAGCTATCATTCAAACCACAATGAGCAGTTCTTC
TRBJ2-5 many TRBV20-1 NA CSARAGRWGLETQYF TGCAGTGCTAGGGCTGGACGCTGGGGGTTAGAGACCCAGTACTTC
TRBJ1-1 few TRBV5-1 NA CASSLTGRITEAFF TGCGCCAGCAGCTTGACAGGTCGCATCACTGAAGCTTTCTTT
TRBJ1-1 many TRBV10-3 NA CATSGGSPPTEAFF TGTGCCACCTCGGGGGGGAGTCCTCCCACTGAAGCTTTCTTT